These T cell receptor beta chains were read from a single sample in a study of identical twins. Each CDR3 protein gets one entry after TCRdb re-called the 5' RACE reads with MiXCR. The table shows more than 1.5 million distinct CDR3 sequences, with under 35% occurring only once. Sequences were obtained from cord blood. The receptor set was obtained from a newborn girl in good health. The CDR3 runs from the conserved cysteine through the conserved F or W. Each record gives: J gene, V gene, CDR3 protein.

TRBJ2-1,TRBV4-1,CASSQDPNYNEQFF
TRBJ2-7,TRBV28,CASGYDVASRYF
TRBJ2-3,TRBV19,CASSIYGVRTDTQYF
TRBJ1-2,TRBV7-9,CASSSQTGYRKTYTF
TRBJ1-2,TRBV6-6,CASSKQGRGYYGYTF
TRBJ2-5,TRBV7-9,CASSFPQIKETQYF
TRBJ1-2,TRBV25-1,CASSETGRVWGYTF
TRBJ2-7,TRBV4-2,CASSQESDLIYEQYF
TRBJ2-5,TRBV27,CATRGLAGGEQYF
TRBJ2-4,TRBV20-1,CSARGGAGAKNIQYF
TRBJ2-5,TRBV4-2,CASSQEGQGGTQYF
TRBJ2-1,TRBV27,CASSLLQGSYEQFF
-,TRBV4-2,CASSQVTGAPFYEQYF
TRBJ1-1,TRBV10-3,CAISESTHSNTEAFF
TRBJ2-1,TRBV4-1,CASSQDLAGGPEEQFF
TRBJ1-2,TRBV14,CASSQDRFRGYTF
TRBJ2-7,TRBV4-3,CASSQEFSHVEQYF
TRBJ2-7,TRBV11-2,CASSLVPGYEQYF
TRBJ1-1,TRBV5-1,CASSLEGRTEAFF
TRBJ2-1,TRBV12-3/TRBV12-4,CASSPGDRSYNEQFF
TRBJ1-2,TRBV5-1,CASRFEGANYGYTF
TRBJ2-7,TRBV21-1,CASSNETSGKTYEQYF
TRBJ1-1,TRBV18,CASSPGQENTGAFF
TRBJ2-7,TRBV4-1,CASSQVVAGRGSYNEQYF
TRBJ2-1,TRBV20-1,CSARRASGYNEQFF
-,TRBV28,CATQGSTYEQYF
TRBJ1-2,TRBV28,CAAQASAYGYTF
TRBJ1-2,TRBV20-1,CSAPRQGYYGYTF
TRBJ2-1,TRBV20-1,CSATTYYNEQFF
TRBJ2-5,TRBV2,CASSEPGAETQYF
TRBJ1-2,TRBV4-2,CASSQEGGQMGYGYTF